The 11 T cell receptor beta chains below all came from one sample that was sequenced in a study of TIL therapy for anti-PD-1-resistant metastatic lung cancer. Time point: pre-treatment sample, taken before nivolumab and TIL therapy. Tumor tissue came from excised metastases, mostly pleural nodules or supraclavicular lymph nodes. The immunoSEQ assay was v3. Clones were sequenced by immunoSEQ multiplex PCR, and TCRdb holds only the in-frame ones, with some missing. The sample shows about 50,000 clones, about two thirds of them seen only once. This sample comprised tumor tissue, obtained at baseline. These receptors were collected from a person between 25 and 80 years old with non-small cell lung cancer.

The V and J genes are TRBV15 and TRBJ1-4, with D perhaps TRBD1 (6 bases). The germline V and J ends were trimmed by 3 bases and 2 bases, with 7 bases remaining between them. This CDR3 region has 14 residues. The V gene's germline CDR1 is LNHNV and CDR2 YYDKDF (reference sequence). The chain's CDR3 is CATSRGATNEKLFF. The CDR3 DNA reads TGTGCCACCAGCAGGGGGGCCACTAATGAAAAACTGTTTTTT.

The CDR3 sequence is CASSTTGSNEQFF. As DNA, the CDR3 is TGTGCCAGCTCAACGACAGGGAGCAATGAGCAGTTCTTC. The chain recombines TRBV18 with TRBJ2-1; 7 positions match TRBD1. With 5 bases clipped from V and 6 bases from J, the junction kept 4 bases outside the gene matches. CDR1 and CDR2 (germline): KGHSH, LQKENI. The CDR3 is 13 amino acids.

The chain has TRBV2 and TRBJ1-4, with unresolved D. Germline CDR1 reads SNHLY; CDR2 reads FYNNEI. V was clipped by 6 bases and J by 3 bases, with 11 bases between them. The CDR3 extends over 14 amino acids. The CDR3 reads CASSAMASNEKLFF. CDR3 in DNA: TGTGCCAGCAGCGCCATGGCCTCTAATGAAAAACTGTTTTTT.

This chain uses TRBV5-1 with TRBJ2-1; 10 bases agree with TRBD2. V dropped 1 base and J dropped 6; count of bases not matched to a gene: 4. This CDR3 comprises 15 residues. The V gene's germline CDR1 is SGHRS and CDR2 YFSETQ. The CDR3 DNA reads as TGCGCCAGCAGCTTGCAGCGGGGGGGCCTCAATGAGCAGTTCTTC. This sequence encodes CASSLQRGGLNEQFF.

The V gene is TRBV30, the J gene TRBJ2-2; possibly TRBD1 for D (5 bases). This CDR3 region has 15 residues. Germline CDR1 GTSNPN, CDR2 SVGIG (reference sequence). Trimming took 5 bases from V and 0 from J, leaving 13 bases between them. The CDR3 reads CAWVMTDTNTGELFF. CDR3 in DNA: TGTGCCTGGGTGATGACAGATACGAACACCGGGGAGCTGTTTTTT.

The chain joins TRBV5-1 to TRBJ2-5; D is perhaps TRBD1 (6 bases). The CDR3 has 14 residues. The V end lost 5 bases, the J end lost 1 base, and 12 bases lay between the germline ends. Per germline, CDR1 SGHRS and CDR2 YFSETQ. The CDR3 DNA sequence: TGCGCCAGCAGTTCACAGGGTGTCCAAGAGACCCAGTACTTC. Translation gives CASSSQGVQETQYF.

This clone was picked up one time. J is TRBJ2-2 and V is TRBV28; 11 bases agree with TRBD2. With 7 bases clipped from V and 0 bases from J, the junction kept 13 bases outside the gene matches. The CDR3 is 19 amino acids. In germline, CDR1 is MDHEN, CDR2 SYDVKM. CDR3: CASTEIGLAGRANTGELFF. The CDR3 DNA is TGTGCCAGCACCGAAATCGGACTAGCGGGCCGGGCGAACACCGGGGAGCTGTTTTTT.

The rearrangement uses TRBV4-3 and TRBJ1-1; the D is unclear. Looked up from germline, CDR1 is LGHNA and CDR2 is YSLEER. V lost 0 bases, J lost 10 bases, and 9 bases lay in between. The CDR3 totals 12 residues. The CDR3 DNA follows: TGCGCCAGCAGCCAAGAAGGGATGGGAGCTTTCTTT. Its translation is CASSQEGMGAFF.

The chain combines TRBV6-5 with TRBJ2-1; TRBD2 is a possible D gene (6 bases). This CDR3 contains 12 residues. CDR1 is MNHEY, CDR2 SVGAGI, per germline. V was trimmed by 6 bases and J by 6 bases, leaving 9 bases between them. The DNA of the CDR3 is TGTGCCAGCAGCCGGGGGACCAATGAGCAGTTCTTC. Protein sequence: CASSRGTNEQFF.

The chain has TRBV10-3 and TRBJ2-7; a possible D gene is TRBD1 (6 bases). CDR1 ENHRY and CDR2 SYGVKD come from the germline V gene. With 4 bases removed from V and 7 bases from J, the gap between germline ends came to 20 bases. The CDR3 spans 15 residues. DNA of the CDR3: TGTGCCATCAGTGCGATTTTGGGGGCAAGAAAAGAGCAGTACTTC. Translation gives CAISAILGARKEQYF.

This clone was counted once. The chain couples TRBV6-5 to TRBJ1-2; D call uncertain. The CDR3 length is 14 residues. The germline V gene has CDR1 MNHEY and CDR2 SVGAGI. The ends were cut back, 6 bases at V and 5 bases at J, with 16 bases in the middle. CDR3 coding DNA: TGTGCCAGCAGGCCCTCTTCCAGCCCTTATGGCTACACCTTC. Translating gives CASRPSSSPYGYTF.